This entry lists 13 T cell receptor beta chains sequenced from one sample in a study of T cell responses to AZD1222 COVID-19 vaccine. The data were produced by immunoSEQ multiplex PCR, yet TCRdb's version contains in-frame clones alone and is incomplete. Of 95,000 to 100,000 clones detected, about nine tenths appear once; the ten largest clones hold 1.3%. This specimen was peripheral blood, taken on day 0 of AZD1222 vaccination. Receptors originate from an adult in good health.

The chain recombines TRBV19 with TRBJ2-7; D is ambiguous. V lost 4 bases, J lost 3 bases, and 4 bases lay in between. Germline values: CDR1 LNHDA, CDR2 SQIVND (reference sequence). CDR3 length: 11 residues. CDR3 sequence: CASSRGYEQYF. The CDR3 DNA sequence: TGTGCCAGTAGTAGGGGCTACGAGCAGTACTTC.

The rearrangement uses TRBV2 and TRBJ1-1; TRBD1 aligns across 8 bases. V gave up 5 bases and J gave up 5 bases; unmatched junction bases: 7. CDR3 size: 14 residues. The germline V gene encodes CDR1 SNHLY and CDR2 FYNNEI. The CDR3 reads CASSTDRGGTEAFF. In nucleotides, the CDR3 is TGTGCCAGCAGTACAGACAGGGGTGGGACTGAAGCTTTCTTT.

This clone was detected only once. This chain connects TRBV24-1 to TRBJ2-2; D could derive from TRBD1 or TRBD2 (6 bases each). CDR1 KGHDR and CDR2 SFDVKD come from the germline V gene. CDR3 length equals 16 residues. V gave up 1 base and J gave up 5 bases, with 13 bases separating them. CDR3 coding DNA: TGTGCCACCAGTGATTTTGAGGGGGGCGCTACCGGGGAGCTGTTTTTT. Amino acid sequence: CATSDFEGGATGELFF.

The chain employs TRBV9 and TRBJ1-1; D call uncertain. Trimming took 0 bases from V and 0 from J, leaving 6 bases between them. This CDR3 comprises 14 residues. Per the germline V gene, CDR1 is SGDLS and CDR2 is YYNGEE. In nucleotides, the CDR3 is TGTGCCAGCAGCGTAGCCCCTTTGAACACTGAAGCTTTCTTT. This encodes CASSVAPLNTEAFF.

The rearrangement joins TRBV5-1 to TRBJ2-3, with D unresolved. Germline loops: CDR1 SGHRS, CDR2 YFSETQ. The length of the CDR3 is 14 residues. Trimming removed 2 bases at V and 5 bases at J, with 12 bases between. The CDR3 coding sequence is TGCGCCAGCAGCTTAACGCCCGGAATAGATACGCAGTATTTT. This codes for CASSLTPGIDTQYF. Combining the CDR3 with reference TRBV5-1 and TRBJ2-3 gives the whole variable domain KAGVTQTPRYLIKTRGQQVTLSCSPISGHRSVSWYQQTPGQGLQFLFEYFSETQRNKGNFPGRFSGRQFSNSRSEMNVSTLELGDSALYLCASSLTPGIDTQYFGPGTRLTVL.

This sequence joins TRBV5-1 and TRBJ2-5, with a tentative D call TRBD1 (6 bases). Germline V gene data show CDR1 as SGHRS and CDR2 as YFSETQ. V was shortened by 6 bases and J by 5 bases, with 20 bases between the two germline ends. This CDR3 has 15 amino acids. The CDR3: CASTPGAWVLETQYF. CDR3 DNA: TGCGCCAGCACCCCAGGGGCGTGGGTCCTTGAGACCCAGTACTTC. The whole variable domain, filled in from reference TRBV5-1 and TRBJ2-5, reads KAGVTQTPRYLIKTRGQQVTLSCSPISGHRSVSWYQQTPGQGLQFLFEYFSETQRNKGNFPGRFSGRQFSNSRSEMNVSTLELGDSALYLCASTPGAWVLETQYFGPGTRLLVL.

V gene TRBV7-9 combines with J gene TRBJ2-2; D remains ambiguous. The CDR3 has 11 amino acids. Trimming stripped 3 bases from V and 6 bases from J, with 2 bases between. Germline V lookup: CDR1 SEHNR, CDR2 FQNEAQ (reference sequence). The CDR3 region is CASSFPGELFF. Here the CDR3 DNA reads TGTGCCAGCAGCTTCCCCGGGGAGCTGTTTTTT.

The chain is built from TRBV2 and TRBJ2-2; no firm D call. The germline V gene encodes CDR1 SNHLY and CDR2 FYNNEI. Deletions cut 2 bases from V and 4 bases from J, with 8 bases between. This CDR3 has 14 residues. The chain's CDR3 is CASSEWSVTGELFF. The CDR3 bases are TGTGCCAGCAGTGAATGGTCAGTCACCGGGGAGCTGTTTTTT.

This chain uses TRBV19 with TRBJ2-1; 10 bases are shared with TRBD2. V shed 4 bases, J shed 10 bases, and the junction held 16 bases outside the gene matches. Germline CDR1 is LNHDA and CDR2 is SQIVND (reference sequence). The CDR3 loop spans 17 amino acids. Here the CDR3 reads CASSNPRGSGGAWEQFF. The CDR3 DNA follows: TGTGCCAGTAGTAACCCTCGCGGGAGCGGGGGGGCCTGGGAGCAGTTCTTC.

This clone has only one observation. CDR3 nucleotide sequence: TGTGCCAGCAGTTCCACACGGAATAGCAATCAGCCCCAGCATTTT. This sequence encodes CASSSTRNSNQPQHF. The chain joins TRBV2 to TRBJ1-5; D is undetermined. Trimming took 5 bases from V and 0 from J, leaving 11 bases between them. CDR1 and CDR2 (germline): SNHLY, FYNNEI. This CDR3 contains 15 residues.

A note on this clone: The sample carries other DNA sequences with the same CDR3. V and J are TRBV5-1 and TRBJ2-5, with no clear D. Trimming stripped 4 bases from V and 1 base from J, with 8 bases between. The CDR3 is made up of 13 amino acids. Per the germline V gene, CDR1 is SGHRS and CDR2 is YFSETQ. CDR3 DNA sequence: TGCGCCAGCAGCCCAGACGGCCAAGAGACCCAGTACTTC. Protein sequence: CASSPDGQETQYF.

The DNA of the CDR3 is TGTGCCAGCAGACCCCTTGGGCGGGGGGACTACGAGCAGTACTTC. It yields the protein CASRPLGRGDYEQYF. This chain connects TRBV28 to TRBJ2-7, with TRBD2 matching 8 bases. The CDR3 contains 15 residues. With V trimmed by 6 bases and J by 3 bases, 10 bases remained unmatched. CDR1 MDHEN and CDR2 SYDVKM come from the germline V gene.

This sequence joins TRBV5-1 and TRBJ1-1; no reliable D call. The germline V gene has CDR1 SGHRS and CDR2 YFSETQ. The CDR3 has 14 amino acids. V dropped 1 base and J dropped 4 bases, with 11 bases sitting between them. The CDR3 region is CASSLTPPLTEAFF. CDR3 in DNA: TGCGCCAGCAGCTTGACCCCCCCACTCACTGAAGCTTTCTTT.